This T cell receptor beta chain was sequenced for a study of early T cells in non-severe SARS-CoV-2 infection. Background on the study: From unsorted whole blood, bulk RNA was sequenced, and the chains remained unpaired. The study, taken as a whole, reports: CD4 and private specificities were missed by VDJdb matching, which favored anti-spike CD8 responses.

Of note for this clonotype: What it binds is not known.

The trim removed 6 bases at V and 1 base at J, leaving 5 bases unmatched. The CDR3 covers 13 residues. Germline-derived CDR1 and CDR2 are DFQATT and SNEGSKA (reference sequence). Attachment of unique molecular identifiers to individual cDNA molecules was performed. TCRdb analysed the 5' RACE reads with MiXCR anew, one entry per CDR3 protein. In the table there are fewer than 120,000 distinct CDR3 sequences, roughly 12% of which are singletons. This receptor was identified in an adult who was a healthcare worker with PCR-confirmed SARS-CoV-2 infection or an uninfected control (not recorded which). The V and J genes are TRBV20-1 and TRBJ2-5; 7 bases align to TRBD2. The source was whole blood, collected at baseline. The CDR3 spells CSAHGRRQETQYF. CDR3 sequence (DNA): TGCAGTGCGCACGGGAGGCGCCAAGAGACCCAGTACTTC.